This is a list of T cell receptor beta chains from one sample in a study of control samples from healthy donors and cancer patients. TCRdb's copy holds only in-frame clones and misses some; the assay was immunoSEQ multiplex PCR. Altogether approximately 71,000 clones are present, roughly nine tenths being singletons, with the ten largest covering over 15%. The specimen was PBMCs. These receptors all stem from a man in his sixties with lung cancer. CDR3s include the opening cysteine and the closing phenylalanine or tryptophan. D genes are given only for firm matches. For some rows the clone size is stated as once, few or many, or as a class when expanded; others skip it.

clone size	V gene	J gene	D gene	CDR3 protein	CDR3 DNA
NA	TRBV18	TRBJ2-7	TRBD1	CASSPIGQGIHEQYF	TGTGCCAGCTCTCCTATTGGACAGGGGATCCACGAGCAGTACTTC
NA	TRBV5-1	TRBJ2-2	NA	CASSGVFSNTGELFF	TGCGCCAGCAGCGGAGTTTTTTCGAACACCGGGGAGCTGTTTTTT
NA	TRBV3-1/TRBV3-2	TRBJ1-1	TRBD1	CASSREQGTEAFF	TGTGCCAGCAGCCGGGAACAGGGGACTGAAGCTTTCTTT
NA	TRBV6-5	TRBJ2-5	NA	CAARDPRGGETQYF	TGTGCCGCCCGGGACCCCCGTGGCGGGGAGACCCAGTACTTC
NA	TRBV13	TRBJ1-3	NA	CASSLYRNGNTIYF	TGTGCCAGCAGCTTATATCGTAATGGAAACACCATATATTTT
NA	TRBV2	TRBJ2-7	TRBD2	CASNPSGGAHEQYF	TGTGCCAGCAATCCTAGCGGGGGGGCCCACGAGCAGTACTTC
NA	TRBV7-2	TRBJ2-3	NA	CASSLDRGAPDTQYF	TGTGCCAGCAGCTTAGACCGGGGGGCCCCAGATACGCAGTATTTT
once	TRBV5-4	TRBJ1-6	NA	CASSLEEYGSPLHF	TGTGCCAGCAGCTTGGAGGAGTATGGATCACCCCTCCACTTT
once	TRBV11-3	TRBJ2-1	NA	CASSLAVGNEQFF	TGTGCCAGCAGCTTAGCGGTCGGCAATGAGCAGTTCTTC
NA	TRBV11-3	TRBJ1-6	NA	CASSSRTSSPLHF	TGTGCCAGCAGCTCCCGGACAAGCTCACCCCTCCACTTT
NA	TRBV11-3	TRBJ2-1	NA	CASSLTGSSYNEQFF	TGTGCCAGCAGCTTAACAGGGAGTTCCTACAATGAGCAGTTCTTC
few	TRBV19	TRBJ2-6	NA	CASSNAGGANVLTF	TGTGCCAGTAGTAACGCGGGCGGGGCCAACGTCCTGACTTTC
NA	TRBV27	TRBJ2-1	TRBD1	CTSSWTGAGNEQFF	TGTACCAGCAGTTGGACAGGGGCGGGCAATGAGCAGTTCTTC
NA	TRBV11-2	TRBJ2-1	NA	CASSFTSGSSYNEQFF	TGTGCCAGCAGCTTTACCTCCGGGAGCTCCTACAATGAGCAGTTCTTC
few	TRBV6-5	TRBJ1-2	TRBD1	CASSSLQGNYGYTF	TGTGCCAGCAGTTCACTACAGGGGAACTATGGCTACACCTTC
few	TRBV5-6	TRBJ2-5	NA	CASSLEQQETQYF	TGTGCCAGCAGCTTGGAACAGCAAGAGACCCAGTACTTC
NA	TRBV18	TRBJ2-1	NA	CASSPRRAGEQFF	TGTGCCAGCTCACCGCGGAGGGCTGGTGAGCAGTTCTTC
NA	TRBV7-6	TRBJ1-4	NA	CASSRSGTNEKLFF	TGTGCCAGCAGCCGCTCCGGAACTAATGAAAAACTGTTTTTT
NA	TRBV30	TRBJ2-3	NA	CAWMGETDTQYF	TGTGCCTGGATGGGGGAGACAGATACGCAGTATTTT
NA	TRBV6-6	TRBJ2-7	TRBD1	CASRPGQGDAEQYF	TGTGCCAGCAGGCCCGGACAGGGGGACGCCGAGCAGTACTTC
NA	TRBV18	TRBJ2-2	NA	CASSGTLNTGELFF	TGTGCCAGCTCGGGGACATTGAACACCGGGGAGCTGTTTTTT
NA	TRBV6-5	TRBJ1-1	NA	CASISPGENTEAFF	TGTGCCAGCATATCCCCGGGGGAGAACACTGAAGCTTTCTTT
NA	TRBV12-5	TRBJ1-1	NA	CASGLGTGATKRTEAFF	NA
NA	TRBV10-3	TRBJ2-3	NA	CAISDGLTRADTQYF	TGTGCCATCAGTGATGGCCTCACTAGAGCAGATACGCAGTATTTT
NA	TRBV7-8	TRBJ2-6	NA	CASSPSTGSGANVLTF	TGTGCCAGCAGCCCCTCAACAGGATCTGGGGCCAACGTCCTGACTTTC
NA	TRBV6-6	TRBJ1-1	NA	CASRRTNLGGPYTEAFF	TGTGCCAGCAGACGAACTAACCTTGGGGGGCCTTACACTGAAGCTTTCTTT
NA	TRBV2	TRBJ2-2	TRBD1	CASSQQGAESGELFF	TGTGCCAGCAGTCAACAGGGGGCGGAATCCGGGGAGCTGTTTTTT
NA	TRBV5-1	TRBJ1-5	NA	CASWEGEGGNQPQHF	TGCGCCAGCTGGGAGGGGGAGGGGGGCAATCAGCCCCAGCATTTT
NA	TRBV7-8	TRBJ1-5	NA	CASSLARSFSNQPQHF	TGTGCCAGCAGCTTAGCACGCTCATTTAGCAATCAGCCCCAGCATTTT
NA	TRBV18	TRBJ1-1	NA	CASSPDRTRNTEAFF	TGTGCCAGCTCACCGGACCGGACAAGGAACACTGAAGCTTTCTTT
NA	TRBV19	TRBJ1-1	NA	CASARQTSMNTEAFF	TGTGCCAGTGCTAGACAGACTTCCATGAACACTGAAGCTTTCTTT
NA	TRBV14	TRBJ2-5	NA	CASSRQRRETQYF	TGTGCCAGCAGCCGACAGAGGAGGGAGACCCAGTACTTC
NA	TRBV11-3	TRBJ2-2	NA	CASSLVITGELFF	TGTGCCAGCAGCTTAGTCATCACCGGGGAGCTGTTTTTT
NA	TRBV5-5	TRBJ2-7	NA	CASSPGPDSRNYEQYF	TGTGCCAGCAGCCCCGGGCCAGACAGTAGGAACTACGAGCAGTACTTC
NA	TRBV6-5	TRBJ1-1	NA	CASSYQVNTEAFF	TGTGCCAGCAGTTACCAGGTGAACACTGAAGCTTTCTTT
NA	TRBV30	TRBJ1-2	NA	CAWSVSSLPLYGYTF	TGTGCCTGGAGTGTTTCCAGCCTCCCCCTCTATGGCTACACCTTC
NA	TRBV5-6	TRBJ1-1	NA	CASSLFSREEAFF	TGTGCCAGCAGCTTGTTTTCCAGGGAAGAAGCTTTCTTT
once	TRBV12-3/TRBV12-4	TRBJ2-4	NA	CASSLQGNIQYF	TGTGCCAGCAGTCTACAGGGAAACATTCAGTACTTC
NA	TRBV5-5	TRBJ1-1	NA	CASSGMNTEAFF	TGTGCCAGCAGCGGTATGAACACTGAAGCTTTCTTT
NA	TRBV11-2	TRBJ2-1	NA	CASKDGGVYNEQFF	TGTGCCAGCAAGGATGGCGGGGTTTACAATGAGCAGTTCTTC
NA	TRBV7-9	TRBJ2-3	NA	CASSLASDTQYF	TGTGCCAGCAGCTTAGCTTCAGATACGCAGTATTTT
NA	TRBV12-3/TRBV12-4	TRBJ1-5	NA	CATSQWNQPQHF	TGTGCCACCTCCCAGTGGAATCAGCCCCAGCATTTT
NA	TRBV7-9	TRBJ1-1	TRBD1	CASRDGTGTNTEAFF	TGTGCCAGCAGGGACGGGACAGGGACCAACACTGAAGCTTTCTTT
few	TRBV25-1	TRBJ2-5	TRBD1	CASSEGTGVRETQYF	TGTGCCAGCAGTGAAGGGACAGGGGTCCGAGAGACCCAGTACTTC
NA	TRBV27	TRBJ2-2	NA	CASKGETGELFF	TGTGCCAGTAAGGGGGAAACCGGGGAGCTGTTTTTT
NA	TRBV5-6	TRBJ2-3	NA	CASSLSQNTDTQYF	TGTGCCAGCAGCTTATCACAGAACACAGATACGCAGTATTTT
few	TRBV5-4	TRBJ1-1	TRBD1	CASSLGGGLNTEAFF	TGTGCCAGCAGCTTGGGAGGGGGCCTGAACACTGAAGCTTTCTTT
once	TRBV29-1	TRBJ2-7	TRBD1	CSVNTGVEQYF	TGCAGCGTTAACACAGGGGTCGAGCAGTACTTC
NA	TRBV19	TRBJ1-5	NA	CASSIAGLINQPQHF	TGTGCCAGTAGTATAGCGGGGCTTATCAATCAGCCCCAGCATTTT
many	TRBV7-2	TRBJ1-2	TRBD1	CASSLISRGEYGYTF	TGTGCCAGCAGCTTAATAAGCAGGGGGGAGTATGGCTACACCTTC
NA	TRBV24-1	TRBJ1-2	NA	CATSDSGGYGYTF	TGTGCCACCAGTGATTCTGGTGGCTATGGCTACACCTTC
few	TRBV2	TRBJ1-5	NA	CASSAADYSNQPQHF	TGTGCCAGCAGCGCGGCAGATTATAGCAATCAGCCCCAGCATTTT
NA	TRBV20-1	TRBJ2-3	NA	CSASLYSAGSKISTDTQYF	TGCAGTGCTAGTCTATATTCCGCGGGGAGCAAAATTAGCACAGATACGCAGTATTTT
NA	TRBV9	TRBJ2-7	TRBD1	CASSAGIDRGVFMREQYF	TGTGCCAGCAGCGCGGGGATCGACAGGGGAGTTTTTATGAGAGAGCAGTACTTC